These T cell receptor beta chains were read from a single sample in a study of T-cell reconstitution after alpha-beta-depleted transplantation in children. TCRdb processed the PCR reads anew with MiXCR; each CDR3 protein has one entry. The repertoire holds 700,000 to 950,000 distinct CDR3 sequences, with around 17% as singletons. Source: PBMCs, mostly from graft donor cells, taken 360 days after TCRalphabeta/CD19-depleted stem cell transplant. These receptors were collected from a male patient aged 10-17 years who had a stem cell transplant for acute lymphoblastic leukemia, so the T cells may come from the graft donor. The CDR3 runs from the conserved cysteine through the conserved F or W. The D gene is left open where the match is weak. The size field is filled for only some rows; it gives once, few, many or a size class.

NA	TRBV5-1	TRBJ2-3	NA	TGCGCCAGCAGCTCGAAGACAGATACGCAGTATTTT	CASSSKTDTQYF
NA	TRBV27	TRBJ2-3	TRBD1	TGTGCCAGCAGTTTCACACTGGGGACAGGAGCCACAGATACGCAGTATTTT	CASSFTLGTGATDTQYF
few	TRBV7-3	TRBJ2-1	NA	TGTGCCAGCAGGGGGAGGGGGAGGAGCTCCTACAATGAGCAGTTCTTC	CASRGRGRSSYNEQFF
NA	TRBV2	TRBJ2-5	NA	TGTGCCAGGAGCGGGCAAGAGACCCAGTACTTC	CARSGQETQYF
few	TRBV10-3	TRBJ2-2	TRBD1	TGTGCCATCAGTGCCCAACAGGGGGCGCAAACCGGGGAGCTGTTTTTT	CAISAQQGAQTGELFF
NA	TRBV20-1	TRBJ2-4	TRBD2	TGCAGTGCTAGAGGCGGGGGGAACATTCAGTACTTC	CSARGGGNIQYF
NA	TRBV3-1	TRBJ2-2	TRBD1	TGTGCCAGCAGCCAGGGACAGGGGGTGGGCGTCGAGCTGTTTTTT	CASSQGQGVGVELFF
NA	TRBV5-1	TRBJ2-7	TRBD2	TGCGCCAGCAGCTCGCCGGGGGGAATCATTTACGAGCAGTACTTC	CASSSPGGIIYEQYF
NA	TRBV6-6	TRBJ1-2	NA	TGTGCCAGCAGCTTACCAGATGGCTACACCTTC	CASSLPDGYTF
few	TRBV5-1	TRBJ1-5	NA	TGCGCCAGCAGGAGGGAGGGCAATCAGCCCCAGCATTTT	CASRREGNQPQHF
NA	TRBV4-1	TRBJ2-5	TRBD2	TGCGCCAGCAGCCAAGATTGGACTAGCGGGGGAATCCAAGAGACCCAGTACTTC	CASSQDWTSGGIQETQYF
few	TRBV6-1	TRBJ2-7	TRBD2	TGTGCCAGCACCCTTTTCGGGTCCGGGGAGGGAGAGCAGTACTTC	CASTLFGSGEGEQYF
few	TRBV4-1	TRBJ2-7	NA	TGCGCCAGCAGCCAAGACCTCTTGCGTGACGAGCAGTACTTC	CASSQDLLRDEQYF
few	TRBV24-1	TRBJ2-1	NA	TGTGCCACCAGTGATCAGGTACGCAATGAGCAGTTCTTC	CATSDQVRNEQFF
NA	TRBV7-9	TRBJ1-2	NA	TGTGCCAGCAGCTCCTCCCCGGGGTGGTATGGCTACACCTTC	CASSSSPGWYGYTF
NA	TRBV19	TRBJ2-1	TRBD2	TGTGCCAGTAGTAGGACTAGCGGACGCACCTACAATGAGCAGTTCTTC	CASSRTSGRTYNEQFF
many	TRBV13	TRBJ2-7	NA	TGTGCCAGCAGCTTAGCAGATCTACGAAACCACGAGCAGTACTTC	CASSLADLRNHEQYF
few	TRBV5-1	TRBJ1-2	NA	TGCGCCAGCAGCTTGGACCCCGTGGCTAACTATGGCTACACCTTC	CASSLDPVANYGYTF
few	TRBV2	TRBJ2-7	NA	TGTGCCACCCGGAAGGGCTACGAGCAGTACTTC	CATRKGYEQYF
few	TRBV2	TRBJ2-7	TRBD2	TGTGCCAGCAGGCCGACTAGCGGGGGGTCCGAGCAGTACTTC	CASRPTSGGSEQYF
few	TRBV25-1	TRBJ2-1	NA	TGTGCCAGCAGTCTTACCCAACTAGCCTTAAGGGAGGATGAGCAGTTCTTC	CASSLTQLALREDEQFF
few	TRBV12-3/TRBV12-4	TRBJ1-4	NA	TGTGCCAGCAGTTTACAGGGTTGGTCTGAAAAACTGTTTTTT	CASSLQGWSEKLFF
few	TRBV18	TRBJ2-7	NA	TGTGCCAGCTCACCCCCGACTAGGAGAACCTACGAGCAGTACTTC	CASSPPTRRTYEQYF
few	TRBV24-1	TRBJ2-2	NA	TGTGCCACCAGTGAGGACTACACCGGGGAGCTGTTTTTT	CATSEDYTGELFF
few	TRBV20-1	TRBJ2-7	NA	TGCAGTGCCCAGGCGTCGTTCGCGGCGACCTACGAGCAGTACTTC	CSAQASFAATYEQYF
NA	TRBV27	TRBJ1-1	NA	TGTGCCAGCAGTCCCTCTACAGGTCTTCCTGAAGCTTTCTTT	CASSPSTGLPEAFF
NA	TRBV20-1	TRBJ2-7	TRBD1	TGCAGTGCTAGAGATTTTAGGACAGGGGTCCACGAGCAGTACTTC	CSARDFRTGVHEQYF
few	TRBV5-1	TRBJ2-2	TRBD2	TGCGCCAGCAGCTTGACTAGCGGGAAACACACCGGGGAGCTGTTTTTT	CASSLTSGKHTGELFF
few	TRBV7-8	TRBJ2-1	NA	TGTGCCAGCAGCTTAGCGGGGGGAACATCCTTAAATGAGCAGTTCTTC	CASSLAGGTSLNEQFF
NA	TRBV20-1	TRBJ2-7	NA	TGCAGTGCTTTTGCGCCTAGCTCATCAGAGCAGTACTTC	CSAFAPSSSEQYF
NA	TRBV9	TRBJ2-7	NA	TGTGCCAGCAGCTCCCTCGACCTCTCCTACGAGCAGTACTTC	CASSSLDLSYEQYF